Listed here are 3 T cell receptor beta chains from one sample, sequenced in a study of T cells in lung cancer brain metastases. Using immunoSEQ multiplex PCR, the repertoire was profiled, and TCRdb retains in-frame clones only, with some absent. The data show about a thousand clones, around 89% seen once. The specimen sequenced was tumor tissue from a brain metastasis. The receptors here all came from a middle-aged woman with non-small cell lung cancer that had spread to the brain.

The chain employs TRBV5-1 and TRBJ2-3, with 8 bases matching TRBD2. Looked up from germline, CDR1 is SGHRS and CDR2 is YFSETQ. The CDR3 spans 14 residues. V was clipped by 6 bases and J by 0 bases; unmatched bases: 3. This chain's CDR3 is CASIRGGSTDTQYF. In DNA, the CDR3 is TGCGCCAGCATCCGGGGGGGGAGCACAGATACGCAGTATTTT.

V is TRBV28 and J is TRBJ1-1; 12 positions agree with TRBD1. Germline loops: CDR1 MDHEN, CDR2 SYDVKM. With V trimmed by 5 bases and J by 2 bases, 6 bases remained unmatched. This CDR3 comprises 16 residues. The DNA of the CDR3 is TGTGCCAGCAGTCCGGGGGACAGGGGGCGAAACACTGAAGCTTTCTTT. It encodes CASSPGDRGRNTEAFF.

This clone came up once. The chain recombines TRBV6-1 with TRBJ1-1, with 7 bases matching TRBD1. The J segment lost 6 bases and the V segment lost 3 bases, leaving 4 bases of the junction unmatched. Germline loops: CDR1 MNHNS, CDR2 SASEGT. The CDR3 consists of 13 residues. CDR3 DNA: TGTGCCAGCAGTGAGACAGGGAGGGCTGAAGCTTTCTTT. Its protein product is CASSETGRAEAFF.